The 12 T cell receptor beta chains in this list originate from one sample, sequenced in a study of T cell responses to AZD1222 COVID-19 vaccine. Here immunoSEQ multiplex PCR was the method, and the copy in TCRdb shows in-frame clones only, minus some. The sample consists of about 180,000 clones, almost 90% of them appearing once. This specimen was peripheral blood, taken 28 days after the second AZD1222 dose. The receptor set was obtained from an adult who received the AZD1222 COVID-19 vaccine.

This clone appeared once. CDR3 protein: CASSKWTGNPNGYTF. CDR3 bases: TGCGCCAGCAGCAAATGGACAGGGAACCCTAACGGCTACACCTTC. The V call is TRBV5-1, the J call TRBJ1-2; 8 bases line up with TRBD1. Trimming cost V 4 bases and J 8 bases; bases outside gene matches: 13. This CDR3 contains 15 residues. Germline assignment: CDR1 SGHRS and CDR2 YFSETQ.

The rearrangement links TRBV7-2 to TRBJ2-1; tentatively, D is TRBD2 (6 bases). V lost 1 base and J 5 bases, leaving 12 bases between the germline ends. CDR3 length equals 15 residues. The V gene's germline CDR1 is SGHTA and CDR2 FQGNSA. The CDR3 bases are TGTGCCAGCAGCTTAGAGGACTACCCCAACAATGAGCAGTTCTTC. Its translation is CASSLEDYPNNEQFF.

The chain combines TRBV23-1 with TRBJ2-5; TRBD1 matches 7 bases. TRBV23-1 is treated as an ORF (open reading frame) with a function not yet certain. This CDR3 comprises 16 residues. The trim removed 0 bases at V and 0 bases at J, leaving 4 bases unmatched. CDR3: CASSQSARGYQETQYF. CDR3 in DNA: TGCGCCAGCAGTCAATCAGCCAGGGGGTACCAAGAGACCCAGTACTTC.

CDR3 region: CASGLQQGTGQPQHF. CDR3 sequence (DNA): TGTGCTAGTGGTTTGCAGCAGGGAACAGGTCAGCCCCAGCATTTT. The rearrangement joins TRBV12-5 to TRBJ1-5, with D perhaps TRBD1 (5 bases). V was shortened by 2 bases and J by 6 bases, with 14 bases between the two germline ends. The CDR3 is 15 amino acids. Per germline, CDR1 LGHNT and CDR2 FRNRAP.

The chain links TRBV5-1 to TRBJ2-7; D is undetermined. This CDR3 is 11 amino acids long. The germline V gene encodes CDR1 SGHRS and CDR2 YFSETQ. Deletions cut 4 bases from V and 7 bases from J, with 9 bases between. CDR3 region: CASSQNREQYF. The CDR3 region has the DNA TGCGCCAGCAGCCAGAATCGAGAGCAGTACTTC. Combining the CDR3 with reference TRBV5-1 and TRBJ2-7 gives the whole variable domain KAGVTQTPRYLIKTRGQQVTLSCSPISGHRSVSWYQQTPGQGLQFLFEYFSETQRNKGNFPGRFSGRQFSNSRSEMNVSTLELGDSALYLCASSQNREQYFGPGTRLTVT.

This chain joins TRBV30 and TRBJ1-1; 9 nucleotides agree with TRBD1. The CDR3 has 15 residues. CDR1 and CDR2 from the germline V gene are GTSNPN and SVGIG (reference sequence). V was clipped by 4 bases and J by 1 base; unmatched bases: 7. This CDR3 reads CAWTGTGIQNTEAFF. The CDR3 DNA sequence: TGTGCCTGGACCGGGACAGGGATCCAGAACACTGAAGCTTTCTTT. The whole variable domain, remainder taken from reference TRBV30 and TRBJ1-1, is SQTIHQWPATLVQPVGSPLSLECTVEGTSNPNLYWYRQAAGRGLQLLFYSVGIGQISSEVPQNLSASRPQDRQFILSSKKLLLSDSGFYLCAWTGTGIQNTEAFFGQGTRLTVV.

The rearrangement uses TRBV5-4 and TRBJ1-2; no firm D call. This CDR3 is 14 amino acids long. Germline V CDR1 and CDR2: SGHNT, YYREEE (reference sequence). The V end was cut by 0 bases, the J end by 2 bases, with 8 bases between. In nucleotides, the CDR3 is TGTGCCAGCAGCTTGGTTGGCGGAAACTATGGCTACACCTTC. Amino acids: CASSLVGGNYGYTF.

This clone was recorded a few times. J is TRBJ1-3 and V is TRBV9; 9 nucleotides match TRBD1. V shed 0 bases and J 2 bases; nucleotides not matched to a gene: 6. This CDR3 is 17 amino acids long. Germline V lookup: CDR1 SGDLS, CDR2 YYNGEE. CDR3 sequence reads: CASSVALQGAAGNTIYF. The CDR3 DNA follows: TGTGCCAGCAGCGTAGCATTACAGGGGGCAGCTGGAAACACCATATATTTT.

The J gene is TRBJ1-5, the V gene TRBV6-6; D is unresolved. V was shortened by 2 bases and J by 1 base, with 6 bases between the two germline ends. Germline V lookup: CDR1 MNHNY, CDR2 SVGAGI (reference sequence). This CDR3 spans 14 amino acids. CDR3 sequence (DNA): TGTGCCAGCAGTTACCCGGACAGCAATCAGCCCCAGCATTTT. Its translation: CASSYPDSNQPQHF.

The genes are TRBV19 and TRBJ2-7; 10 nucleotides align to TRBD2. The CDR3 sequence is 18 residues long. The trim removed 5 bases at V and 7 bases at J, leaving 20 bases unmatched. Germline CDR1 and CDR2: LNHDA and SQIVND (reference sequence). Here the CDR3 DNA reads TGTGCCAGTAGTGCTAACGGCCTCCTAGCGGGGGTTCCCGGGGAGCAGTACTTC. This codes for CASSANGLLAGVPGEQYF.

The gene calls are TRBV5-1 and TRBJ2-3; D unresolved. Germline V gives CDR1 SGHRS, CDR2 YFSETQ. V was shortened by 0 bases and J by 2 bases, with 7 bases between the two germline ends. This CDR3 comprises 14 residues. The CDR3 reads CASSLDSYTDTQYF. The CDR3 DNA sequence: TGCGCCAGCAGCTTGGACAGTTACACAGATACGCAGTATTTT.

This clone was recorded many times. The chain joins TRBV4-2 to TRBJ2-7, with TRBD1 matching over 7 bases. Germline CDR1 and CDR2: LGHNA and YNFKEQ. The CDR3 contains 15 residues. The trim removed 0 bases at V and 0 bases at J, leaving 2 bases unmatched. CDR3 in DNA: TGTGCCAGCAGCCAAGAGGGACAGAGCTCCTACGAGCAGTACTTC. Its protein product is CASSQEGQSSYEQYF.